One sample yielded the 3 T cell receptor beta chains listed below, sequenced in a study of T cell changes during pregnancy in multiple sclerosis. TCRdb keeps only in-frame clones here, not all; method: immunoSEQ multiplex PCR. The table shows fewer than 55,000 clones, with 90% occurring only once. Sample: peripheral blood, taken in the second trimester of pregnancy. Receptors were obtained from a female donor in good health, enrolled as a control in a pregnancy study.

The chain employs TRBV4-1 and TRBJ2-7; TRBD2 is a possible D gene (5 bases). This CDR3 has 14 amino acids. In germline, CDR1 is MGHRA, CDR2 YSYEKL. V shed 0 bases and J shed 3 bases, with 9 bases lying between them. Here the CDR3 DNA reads TGCGCCAGCAGCCAAGAGGACTTGAACTACGAGCAGTACTTC. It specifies CASSQEDLNYEQYF.

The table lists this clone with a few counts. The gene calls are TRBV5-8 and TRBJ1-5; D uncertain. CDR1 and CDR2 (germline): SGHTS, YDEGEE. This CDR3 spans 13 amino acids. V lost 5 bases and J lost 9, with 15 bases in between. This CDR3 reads CASRISSTGPQHF. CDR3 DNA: TGTGCCAGCAGGATTTCCTCAACCGGGCCCCAGCATTTT.

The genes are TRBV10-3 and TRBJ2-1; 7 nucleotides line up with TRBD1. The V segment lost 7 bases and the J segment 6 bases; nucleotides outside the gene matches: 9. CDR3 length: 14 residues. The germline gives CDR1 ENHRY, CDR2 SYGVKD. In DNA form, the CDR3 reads TGTGCCATCATGGACAGGAAAACTAGCAATGAGCAGTTCTTC. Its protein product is CAIMDRKTSNEQFF.